The rows below give T cell receptor beta chains drawn from one sample of a study of patients and donors after allogeneic stem cell transplantation. TCRdb redid the calling of the RT-PCR reads with MiXCR, one entry per CDR3 protein. The repertoire consists of more than 25,000 distinct CDR3 sequences, with approximately 8.8% occurring once and the leading ten covering roughly 50%. The sequenced material came from blood, either unsorted or a sorted T cell fraction (not recorded which). The source is a human donor who was either an allogeneic HSCT recipient or a stem cell or donor lymphocyte infusion donor (not recorded which). It is not recorded whose cells these are; they may come from a transplant donor. Each CDR3 is given with its conserved first and last residue.

j_call v_call cdr3_aa
TRBJ2-1 TRBV1 CTSSQIRDTVPGHNEQFF
TRBJ1-1 TRBV6-4 CASSEGRNTEAFF
TRBJ1-2 TRBV28 CASRPPGPESGYGYTF
TRBJ2-2 TRBV6-1 CATYRGDTGELFF
TRBJ2-2 TRBV5-4 CASSSTTGELFF
TRBJ2-3 TRBV3-1 CASSPARSPTDTQYF
TRBJ1-2 TRBV29-1 CSVLGTGAYTF
TRBJ1-4 TRBV7-9 CASSPPGQGATNEKLFF
TRBJ1-6 TRBV27 CASSFGTGLNSPLHF
TRBJ2-1 TRBV7-9 CASSPGRWRYNEQFF
TRBJ1-4 TRBV11-1 CASARGAAEKLFF
TRBJ2-7 TRBV11-3 CASSHGQATYEQYF
TRBJ1-2 TRBV20-1 CSAPQDSYGYTF
TRBJ2-5 TRBV18 CASSPLQETQYF
TRBJ2-7 TRBV6-5 CASSYSDEYEQYF
TRBJ1-1 TRBV4-1 CASSPVDRENTEAFF
TRBJ1-4 TRBV7-9 CASSETGAVTNEKLFF
TRBJ2-1 TRBV11-2 CASSLDLAGEQFF
TRBJ1-1 TRBV12-3/TRBV12-4 CASSLELNTEAFF
TRBJ2-7 TRBV5-1 CASSPWGIDYEQYF
TRBJ2-2 TRBV7-6 CASSQGTDFTGELFF
TRBJ2-2 TRBV9 CASSSQNRGRASTGELFF
TRBJ2-7 TRBV5-1 CASSFYFSTTPPYEQYF
TRBJ1-3 TRBV11-3 CASSNRPSGNTIYF
TRBJ1-5 TRBV15 CATRGGGYNQPQHF
TRBJ1-6 TRBV7-2 CASSLSTAMGSPLHF
TRBJ2-1 TRBV19 CASKGGNFNEQFF
TRBJ1-5 TRBV19 CASSILGVNQPQHF
TRBJ2-4 TRBV3-1 CASSHLRQVQYF
TRBJ1-5 TRBV7-8 CASSFEAGYSNQPQHF
TRBJ2-1 TRBV6-1 CASRGGTSGTHSYNEQFF
TRBJ2-1 TRBV2 CASAAASSYNEQFF
TRBJ2-2 TRBV6-1 CASSQDLRGTGELFF
TRBJ1-6 TRBV7-2 CASSSHRDPLSPLHF
TRBJ1-1 TRBV20-1 CIVRGLNTEAFF
TRBJ2-1 TRBV2 CATHWDTYNEQFF
TRBJ2-5 TRBV10-1 CASSEELEETQYF
TRBJ1-3 TRBV6-1 CASSDSSGNTIYF
TRBJ2-1 TRBV6-1 CASSGLLAGGYNEQFF
TRBJ1-1 TRBV20-1 CSAGQGSVEAFF
TRBJ2-3 TRBV24-1 CATSLTGGTDTQYF
TRBJ1-2 TRBV7-9 CASSLQGVGDGYTF
TRBJ2-7 TRBV9 CASSVEAGGRANEQYF